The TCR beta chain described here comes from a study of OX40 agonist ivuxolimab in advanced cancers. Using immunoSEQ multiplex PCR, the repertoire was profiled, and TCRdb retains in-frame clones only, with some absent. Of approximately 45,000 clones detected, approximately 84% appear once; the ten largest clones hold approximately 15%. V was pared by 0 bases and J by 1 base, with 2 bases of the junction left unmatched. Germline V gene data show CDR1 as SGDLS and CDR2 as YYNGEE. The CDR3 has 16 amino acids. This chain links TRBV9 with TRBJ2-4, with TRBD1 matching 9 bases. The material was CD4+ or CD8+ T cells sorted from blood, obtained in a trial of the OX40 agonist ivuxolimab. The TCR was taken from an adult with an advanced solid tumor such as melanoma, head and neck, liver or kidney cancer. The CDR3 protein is CASSVADRGAKNIQYF. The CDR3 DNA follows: TGTGCCAGCAGCGTAGCGGACAGGGGCGCCAAAAACATTCAGTACTTC. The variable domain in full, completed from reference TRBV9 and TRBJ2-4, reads DSGVTQTPKHLITATGQRVTLRCSPRSGDLSVYWYQQSLDQGLQFLIQYYNGEERAKGNILERFSAQQFPDLHSELNLSSLELGDSALYFCASSVADRGAKNIQYFGAGTRLSVL.